The TCR beta chain described here comes from a study of T cell changes during pregnancy in multiple sclerosis. V was clipped by 4 bases and J by 5 bases, with 15 bases between them. The CDR3 spans 14 residues. Germline CDR1 and CDR2: SGHDT and YYEEEE. Libraries were prepared by immunoSEQ multiplex PCR; TCRdb keeps only in-frame clonotypes and omits some of them. Counted here are about 41,000 clones, nearly 90% occurring once; the ten biggest clones make up about 0.6%. This specimen consisted of CD4+ T cells from peripheral blood mononuclear cells, obtained in the first trimester of pregnancy. This TCR came from a female donor with multiple sclerosis, enrolled in a pregnancy study. The chain uses TRBV5-6 and TRBJ1-1; TRBD1 might be the D (5 bases). The chain's CDR3 is CASSRRQGGTEAFF. CDR3 bases: TGTGCCAGCAGCCGAAGGCAGGGTGGGACTGAAGCTTTCTTT.